Included here is one TCR beta chain sequence, with context. The antigen it binds to is not known. Base qualities are missing; no much larger clone stands one base away. This sample's time point label indicates: about 28 days (+/-7) after the second vaccine dose. AZD1222 recipients given second doses at about 4 weeks or at about 12 weeks were pooled, since spike-specific TCR depth and breadth were not found to differ between the two schedules. Vaccinee samples came from UK trials COV001 and COV002, including a single-blind randomized controlled phase 2/3 trial of AZD1222 (ChAdOx1 nCoV-19) in healthy adults. For TCRbeta chain sequencing, PBMC samples from trial participants were taken at day 0 and at day 28 after the second dose. The CDR3 regions of human TCRbeta chains were subjected to immunosequencing. For the original study's pipeline: Repertoire TCRs were checked for matches against a reference library of SARS-CoV-2-specific TCRs that had been generated using the MIRA antigen-specificity platform. Breadth meant the fraction of unique TCRs that were SARS-CoV-2-associated, whereas depth meant the fraction of total T cells that were SARS-CoV-2-associated. Using the MIRA data, each spike-specific TCR was mapped to the spike region that the TCR reacts to and placed in a CD4 or CD8 class. Log10-transformed breadth and depth values were compared by one-way ANOVA with Sidak's multiple comparisons tests. TCRdb provides this immuneACCESS table in a form limited to in-frame rearrangements. Some clones are lacking; in checked studies, under half of them reflect an unresolved V gene, and why the rest are absent is not known. The DNA gave D and trimming, while V, J and clone size come from that table. The sample profile shows 120,000 or so clones; approximately 94% of them were found once. Around 5.1% of the sample is held by the ten biggest clonotypes.

This record belongs to a study of T cell responses to AZD1222 COVID-19 vaccine (TCRdb year 2021). In the study overall: TCR sequencing was performed for roughly 250 trial participants, of whom roughly 200 were given two doses of AZD1222 and around 25 were given two doses of MenACWY control vaccine. Trial participants were enrolled by age into subgroups of 18-55, 56-69 and 70-plus years, and around 150, 29 and 61 TCR-sequenced participants, respectively, were included in these subgroups.

Including cysteine and phenylalanine, the CDR3 has 16 amino acids. Here the CDR3 DNA is all that survives: 48 bases in frame from base 1. The germline V gene specifies SGHVS as CDR1 and FNYEAQ as CDR2. V lost 4 bases and J lost 3 bases, and the count of bases not matched to a germline gene is 6. Results the study describes overall, beyond this receptor: Most participants were white British and females outnumbered males, and the authors suggested that clonal diversity may have been underestimated. A significant rise in spike-specific TCR breadth and depth was observed after two AZD1222 doses relative to day 0 and relative to MenACWY recipients. CD4 TCRs associated with the vaccine covered the entire spike protein, and the dominant responses were in regions 160-218 and 743-854. Because no day 14 peak-response samples were available, repertoires were characterized only after the peak T cell response. Epitopes outside the regions mutated in the B.1.351 and B.1.1.7 variants were reportedly recognized by nearly half of the unique spike-specific TCRs. The 56-69-year group was small, and its depth increase did not reach significance, likely because of low power. Conclusions about previously exposed vaccinees are limited because only 5 or 6 AZD1222 recipients were SARS-CoV-2 seropositive at baseline.

The chain employs TRBV7-6 and TRBJ2-3, and TRBD2 aligns with 11 junction nucleotides. Source: peripheral blood, taken 28 days after the second AZD1222 dose. The sequence came from an adult who received the AZD1222 COVID-19 vaccine. For the CDR3, the sequence is CASSSTSGRRTDTQYF. The nucleotide sequence is TGTGCCAGCAGCTCCACTAGCGGGAGAAGGACAGATACGCAGTATTTT. Joined to the reference TRBV7-6 and TRBJ2-3 proteins, this CDR3 gives the full variable domain: GAGVSQSPRYKVTKRGQDVALRCDPISGHVSLYWYRQALGQGPEFLTYFNYEAQQDKSGLPNDRFSAERPEGSISTLTIQRTEQRDSAMYRCASSSTSGRRTDTQYFGPGTRLTVL.